Listed below are T cell receptor beta chains from one sample, sequenced in a study of lymphopenia after photon versus proton radiotherapy. Only in-frame clones appear in the TCRdb table, and some are missing; sequencing was by immunoSEQ multiplex PCR. This sample yields about 55,000 clones, of which approximately 84% are seen a single time; 2.1% belongs to the top ten. The source was peripheral blood, collected from a patient treated with proton-based radiotherapy. Receptors originate from a man aged 60 to 75 with pancreatic cancer. CDR3s include the opening cysteine and the closing phenylalanine or tryptophan. The D gene is left open where the match is weak. Clone size is stated in some rows and not others, as once, few, many or a class when expanded.

TRBV4-2	TRBJ2-7	NA	NA	TGTGCCAGCAGCCAAGATCCTGGCCTGCTGGAGCAGTACTTC	CASSQDPGLLEQYF
TRBV11-2	TRBJ1-2	NA	once	TGTGCCAGCAGCCAGCTCGGGGGGCGGAGTGGCTACACCTTC	CASSQLGGRSGYTF
TRBV28	TRBJ1-4	NA	NA	TGTGCCAGCAGTTTCACCCCCGGTTCCGCTAATGAAAAACTGTTTTTT	CASSFTPGSANEKLFF
TRBV19	TRBJ2-5	NA	NA	TGTGCCAGTAGTATAACCTCCAGTCCGGTCGAGACCCAGTACTTC	CASSITSSPVETQYF
TRBV6-6	TRBJ2-1	TRBD2	NA	TGTGCCAGCAGGAGTGCGGGAGGCTCCTACAATGAGCAGTTCTTC	CASRSAGGSYNEQFF
TRBV28	TRBJ1-1	NA	NA	TGTGCCAGCAGTTTACTTGGAGAAGCTTTCTTT	CASSLLGEAFF
TRBV4-3	TRBJ2-1	TRBD2	NA	TGCGCCAGCAGCCAAGCGTCTTCTGGTTCGGCGGGAGCCTCCAATGAGCAGTTCTTC	CASSQASSGSAGASNEQFF
TRBV27	TRBJ2-1	NA	once	TGTGCCAGCAGTTTATGGAAGGCAGGGAGGCGGGACGAGCAGTTCTTC	CASSLWKAGRRDEQFF
TRBV4-1	TRBJ2-2	TRBD1	NA	TGCGCCAGCAGCCGGCTAGGGACAGGGGGCACCGGGGAGCTGTTTTTT	CASSRLGTGGTGELFF
TRBV11-3	TRBJ2-7	TRBD2	NA	TGTGCCAGCAGCCGACTAGCGGGTCTCCCCTACGAGCAGTACTTC	CASSRLAGLPYEQYF
TRBV19	TRBJ1-5	TRBD1	NA	TGTGCCAGCCGGGACAGGGCCGATCGGTGGCATTTT	CASRDRADRWHF
TRBV29-1	TRBJ2-5	TRBD1	NA	TGCAGCGTTTGTATTTCAGGGGGCCAAGAGACCCAGTACTTC	CSVCISGGQETQYF
TRBV7-2	TRBJ2-2	NA	NA	TGTGCCAGCAGCGCCCGATCCGGGGAGCTGTTTTTT	CASSARSGELFF
TRBV7-9	TRBJ2-1	TRBD1	few	TGTGCCAGCAGCTCGGGACAGGGGGCGAGGGATGAGCAGTTCTTC	CASSSGQGARDEQFF
TRBV6-1	TRBJ1-1	TRBD1	NA	TGTGCCAGCAGTGAAAGGGGACAGGCGAACACTGAAGCTTTCTTT	CASSERGQANTEAFF
TRBV6-1	TRBJ2-3	TRBD2	few	TGTGCCAGCAGTGTTATTCCGGGACTAGCGGATACGCAGTATTTT	CASSVIPGLADTQYF